What follows is one T cell receptor beta chain and its context. This entry comes from a study of blood T cell repertoires in COVID-19. Study details: Researchers got acute and convalescent COVID-19 samples from the United States, Italy and Spain.

Sequencing used immunoSEQ multiplex PCR; TCRdb keeps in-frame clones, though not all of them. Counted here are 180,000 or so clones, 80% to 90% occurring once; the ten biggest clones make up roughly 11%. The germline V and J ends were trimmed by 4 bases and 7 bases, with 8 bases remaining between them. The CDR3 sequence is 13 residues long. Germline loops: CDR1 MNHEY, CDR2 SMNVEV (reference sequence). The TCR comes from a woman aged 40 to 50 with COVID-19, enrolled during active disease. Sequences were obtained from peripheral blood. The J gene is TRBJ1-6, the V gene TRBV27; no firm D call. The CDR3 region has the DNA TGTGCCAGCAGTTCGAGTTGGAATTCACCCCTCCACTTT. Amino acids: CASSSSWNSPLHF.